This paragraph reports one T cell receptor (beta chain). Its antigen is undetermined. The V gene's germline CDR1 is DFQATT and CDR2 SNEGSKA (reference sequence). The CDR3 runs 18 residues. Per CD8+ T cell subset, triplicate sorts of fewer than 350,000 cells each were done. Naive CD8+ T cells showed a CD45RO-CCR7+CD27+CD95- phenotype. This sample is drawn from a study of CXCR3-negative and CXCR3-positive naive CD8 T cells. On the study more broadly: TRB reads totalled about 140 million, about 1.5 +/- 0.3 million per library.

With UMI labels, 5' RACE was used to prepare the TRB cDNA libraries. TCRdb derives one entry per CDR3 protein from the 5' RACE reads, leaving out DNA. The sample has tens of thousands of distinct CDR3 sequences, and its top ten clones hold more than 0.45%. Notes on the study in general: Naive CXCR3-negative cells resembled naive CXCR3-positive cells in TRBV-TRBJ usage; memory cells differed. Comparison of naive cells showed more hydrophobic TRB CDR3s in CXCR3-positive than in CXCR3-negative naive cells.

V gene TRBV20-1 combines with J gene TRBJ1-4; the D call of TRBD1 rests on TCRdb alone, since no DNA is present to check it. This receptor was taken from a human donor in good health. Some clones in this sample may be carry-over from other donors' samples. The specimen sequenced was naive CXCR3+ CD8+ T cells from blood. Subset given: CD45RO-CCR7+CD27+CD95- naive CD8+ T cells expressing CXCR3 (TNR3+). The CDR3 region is CSARGFTGQAATNEKLFF.